This TCR beta chain was obtained from a study of blood T cell repertoires in COVID-19 (TCRdb year 2020). Looking at the study overall: The collaborator samples originated in the United States, Italy and Spain and spanned the acute and convalescent phases of COVID-19. The prospective study material was composed of cDNA or gDNA derived from T cells, B-cell-depleted T cells, or PBMCs. Subjects who had been exposed to COVID-19, were actively infected with it, or had recovered from it provided the deeply sampled blood TCRbeta repertoires that made up the dataset. A freely available public database, intended as a resource for researchers studying the immune response to SARS-CoV-2, is where the repertoires were released. Samples came from the ongoing ImmuneRACE study (first 160 participants) plus 1,254 subjects from 6 global collaborators. Sample metadata almost always included a de-identified subject ID, COVID-19 status, age in years and sex. Where available, HLA class I and class II types were taken from metadata supplied by the sample provider and were not determined by assay-based typing. Here is what the overall study found, with its caveats: The amount of clinical and demographic metadata varied by source and participant and was provided uncurated.

Whole blood was collected in K2EDTA tubes by collaborating institutions according to the institutions' own protocols. For TCRbeta analysis, collaborator samples were shipped as frozen whole blood, as isolated PBMCs, or as DNA extracted from either sample type. The junction shows trimming of 0 bases on V and 6 bases on J, and the gene matches do not reach 2 bases of it. Sequences MNHNY (CDR1) and SVGAGI (CDR2) are obtained from the germline V gene (reference sequence). The CDR3 has 14 amino acids, counting the end cysteine and phenylalanine. The only DNA kept is the CDR3, 42 bases in frame from the first base. TCRbeta CDR3 regions were amplified from genomic DNA by means of the immunoSEQ Assay, a bias-controlled multiplex PCR. On the authors' methods: Within the assay, amplification of reference gene primers was used to estimate how many nucleated cells each sample contained. To quantify the absolute abundance of each unique TCRbeta CDR3 rearrangement, sequence reads were collapsed and filtered. For each sample, productive Simpson clonality was calculated as the square root of Simpson's diversity index over productive rearrangements. TCRdb took over this immuneACCESS table, retaining in-frame rearrangements with V and J assigned. Such tables are incomplete; in checked studies, under half of the missing clones stem from an unresolved V gene, and the remainder is unexplained. The DNA was the basis for D and trimming; V, J and clone size are from that table. For this sample the table gives roughly 12,000 clones, of which roughly 82% were detected only once. The top ten clonotypes cover around 40% of the sample.

Concerning this clone: Which antigen it targets is not known. The input lacks base qualities; no much larger clone sits a single base away.

Sequencing was performed on peripheral blood. The chain uses TRBV6-6 and TRBJ2-7, with 10 junctional bases fitting TRBD1. This clonotype originated in a man older than 75 with acute or convalescent COVID-19. The DNA is as follows: TGTGCCAGCAGTTACTCAGACAGGGGGCGCGAGCAGTACTTC. Its translation reads: CASSYSDRGREQYF.